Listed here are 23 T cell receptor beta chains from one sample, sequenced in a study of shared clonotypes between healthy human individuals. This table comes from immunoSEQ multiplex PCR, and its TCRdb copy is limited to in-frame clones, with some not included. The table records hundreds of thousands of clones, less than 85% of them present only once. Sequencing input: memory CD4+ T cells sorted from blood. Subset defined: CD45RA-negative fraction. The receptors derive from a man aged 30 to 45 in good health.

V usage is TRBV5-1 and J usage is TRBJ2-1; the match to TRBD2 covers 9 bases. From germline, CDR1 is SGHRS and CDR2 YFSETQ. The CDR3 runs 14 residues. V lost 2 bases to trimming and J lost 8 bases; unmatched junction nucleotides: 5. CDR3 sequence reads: CASSFIAGEHEQFF. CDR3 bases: TGCGCCAGCAGCTTTATAGCGGGAGAACATGAGCAGTTCTTC.

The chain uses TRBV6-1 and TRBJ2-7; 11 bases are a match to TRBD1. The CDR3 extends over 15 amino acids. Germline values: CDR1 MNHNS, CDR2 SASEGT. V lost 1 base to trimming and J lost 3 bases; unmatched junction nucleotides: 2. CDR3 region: CASSEGTGGGYEQYF. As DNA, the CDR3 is TGTGCCAGCAGTGAAGGGACAGGGGGCGGCTACGAGCAGTACTTC.

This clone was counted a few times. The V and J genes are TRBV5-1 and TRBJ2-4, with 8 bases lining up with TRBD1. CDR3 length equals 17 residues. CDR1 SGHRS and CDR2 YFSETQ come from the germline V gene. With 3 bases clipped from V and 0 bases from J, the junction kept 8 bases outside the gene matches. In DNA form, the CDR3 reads TGCGCCAGCAGCTATGGGGGCCAGGGGGCAGCCAAAAACATTCAGTACTTC. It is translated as CASSYGGQGAAKNIQYF. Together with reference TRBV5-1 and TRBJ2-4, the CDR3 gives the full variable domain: KAGVTQTPRYLIKTRGQQVTLSCSPISGHRSVSWYQQTPGQGLQFLFEYFSETQRNKGNFPGRFSGRQFSNSRSEMNVSTLELGDSALYLCASSYGGQGAAKNIQYFGAGTRLSVL.

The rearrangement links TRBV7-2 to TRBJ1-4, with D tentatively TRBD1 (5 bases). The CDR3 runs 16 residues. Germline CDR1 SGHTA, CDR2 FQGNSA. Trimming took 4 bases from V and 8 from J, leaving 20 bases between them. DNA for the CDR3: TGTGCCAGCAGCTCCGAAAGACAGTTAGTGCGCGAAAAACTGTTTTTT. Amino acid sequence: CASSSERQLVREKLFF.

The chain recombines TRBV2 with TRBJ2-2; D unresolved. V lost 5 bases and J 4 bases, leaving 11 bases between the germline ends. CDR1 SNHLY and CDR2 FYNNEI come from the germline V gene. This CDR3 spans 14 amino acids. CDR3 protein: CASSLFWGTGELFF. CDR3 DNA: TGTGCCAGCAGTCTTTTTTGGGGCACCGGGGAGCTGTTTTTT.

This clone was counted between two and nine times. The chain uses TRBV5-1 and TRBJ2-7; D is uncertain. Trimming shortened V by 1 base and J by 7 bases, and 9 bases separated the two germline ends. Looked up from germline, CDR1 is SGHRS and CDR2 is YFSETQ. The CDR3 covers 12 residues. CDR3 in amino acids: CASSLKGTEQYF. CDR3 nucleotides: TGCGCCAGCAGCTTGAAAGGAACAGAGCAGTACTTC.

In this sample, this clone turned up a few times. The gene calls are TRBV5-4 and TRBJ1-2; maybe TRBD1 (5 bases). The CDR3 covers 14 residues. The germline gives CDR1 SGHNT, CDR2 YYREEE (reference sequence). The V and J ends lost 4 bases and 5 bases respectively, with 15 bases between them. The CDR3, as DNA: TGTGCCAGCAGCCTGGAACAGGAATTATATGGCTACACCTTC. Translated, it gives CASSLEQELYGYTF.

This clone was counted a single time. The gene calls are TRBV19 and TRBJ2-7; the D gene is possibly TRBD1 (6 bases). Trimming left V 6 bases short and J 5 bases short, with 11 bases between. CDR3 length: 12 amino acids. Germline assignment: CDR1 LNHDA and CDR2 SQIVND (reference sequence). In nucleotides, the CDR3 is TGTGCCAGTAGCGCACAGGGCGACGAGCAGTACTTC. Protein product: CASSAQGDEQYF.

DNA of the CDR3: TGTGCCAGCAGTTTAAGAGCCACAAAACTCAATCAGCCCCAGCATTTT. It specifies CASSLRATKLNQPQHF. This chain uses TRBV27 with TRBJ1-5; no reliable D call. In germline, CDR1 is MNHEY, CDR2 SMNVEV (reference sequence). The CDR3 runs 16 residues. Between the trimmed V and J ends, which lost 2 bases and 3 bases, there was a span of 14 bases.

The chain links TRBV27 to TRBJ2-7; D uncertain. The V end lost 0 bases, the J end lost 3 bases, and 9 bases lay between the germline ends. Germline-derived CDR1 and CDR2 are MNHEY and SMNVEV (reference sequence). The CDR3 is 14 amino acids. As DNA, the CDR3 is TGTGCCAGCAGTTTATCGCCCCTGTTCTACGAGCAGTACTTC. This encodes CASSLSPLFYEQYF.

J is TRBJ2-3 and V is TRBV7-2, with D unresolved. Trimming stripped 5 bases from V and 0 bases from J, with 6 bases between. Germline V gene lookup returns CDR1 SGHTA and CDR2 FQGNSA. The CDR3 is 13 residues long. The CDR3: CASSGSSTDTQYF. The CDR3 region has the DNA TGTGCCAGCAGCGGGTCTAGCACAGATACGCAGTATTTT.

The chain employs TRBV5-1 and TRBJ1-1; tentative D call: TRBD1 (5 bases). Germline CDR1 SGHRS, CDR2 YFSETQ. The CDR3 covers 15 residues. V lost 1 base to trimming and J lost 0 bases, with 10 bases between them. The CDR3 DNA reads TGCGCCAGCAGCTTGCCAGGGCGAATGAACACTGAAGCTTTCTTT. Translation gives CASSLPGRMNTEAFF.

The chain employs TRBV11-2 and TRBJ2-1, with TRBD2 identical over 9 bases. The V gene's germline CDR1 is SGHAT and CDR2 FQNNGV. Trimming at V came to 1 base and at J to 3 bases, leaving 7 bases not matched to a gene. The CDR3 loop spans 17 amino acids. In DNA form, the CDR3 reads TGTGCCAGCAGCTTAGGTCGGGGGACTAGCCTCTACAATGAGCAGTTCTTC. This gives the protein CASSLGRGTSLYNEQFF.

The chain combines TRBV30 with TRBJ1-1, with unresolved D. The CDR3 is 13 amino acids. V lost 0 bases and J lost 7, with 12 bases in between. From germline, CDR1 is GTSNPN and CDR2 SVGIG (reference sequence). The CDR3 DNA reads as TGTGCCTGGAGTGTTTGGCAGGCCGGTGAAGCTTTCTTT. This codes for CAWSVWQAGEAFF.

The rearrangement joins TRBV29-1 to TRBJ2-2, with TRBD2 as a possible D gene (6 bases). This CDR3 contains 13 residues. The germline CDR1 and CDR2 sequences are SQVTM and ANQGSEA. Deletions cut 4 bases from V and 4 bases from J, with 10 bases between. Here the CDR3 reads CSVALAVTGELFF. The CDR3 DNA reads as TGCAGCGTTGCACTAGCAGTCACCGGGGAGCTGTTTTTT.

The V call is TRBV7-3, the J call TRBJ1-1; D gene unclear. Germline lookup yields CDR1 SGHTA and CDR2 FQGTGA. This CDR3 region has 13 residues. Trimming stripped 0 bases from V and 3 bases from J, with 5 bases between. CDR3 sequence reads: CASSLTVDTEAFF. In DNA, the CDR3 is TGTGCCAGCAGCTTAACTGTCGACACTGAAGCTTTCTTT.

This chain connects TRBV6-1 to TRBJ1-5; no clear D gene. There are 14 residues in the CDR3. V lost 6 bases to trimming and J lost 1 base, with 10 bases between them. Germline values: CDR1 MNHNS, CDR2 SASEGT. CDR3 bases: TGTGCCAGCAGGAGGACTCCCAGCAATCAGCCCCAGCATTTT. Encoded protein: CASRRTPSNQPQHF.

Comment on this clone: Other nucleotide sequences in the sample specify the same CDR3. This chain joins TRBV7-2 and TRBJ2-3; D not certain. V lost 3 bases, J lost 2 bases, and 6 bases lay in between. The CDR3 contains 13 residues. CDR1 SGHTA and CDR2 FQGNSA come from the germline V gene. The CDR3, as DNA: TGTGCCAGCAGCTTCTCGACCACAGATACGCAGTATTTT. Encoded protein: CASSFSTTDTQYF.

CDR3 coding DNA: TGTGCCAGCTCACCGTCATCAAATCCCGATCAGCCCCAGCATTTT. It yields the protein CASSPSSNPDQPQHF. The V gene is TRBV18, the J gene TRBJ1-5; no reliable D call. The CDR3 has 15 residues. The V end lost 3 bases, the J end lost 5 bases, and 14 bases lay between the germline ends. Per germline, CDR1 KGHSH and CDR2 LQKENI.

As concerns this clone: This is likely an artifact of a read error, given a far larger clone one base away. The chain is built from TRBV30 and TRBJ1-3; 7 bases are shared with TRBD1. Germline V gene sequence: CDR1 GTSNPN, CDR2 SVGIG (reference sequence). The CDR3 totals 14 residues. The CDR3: CAWRKTGAGNTVYF. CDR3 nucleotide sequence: TGTGCCTGGAGAAAAACAGGGGCTGGAAACACCGTATATTTT.

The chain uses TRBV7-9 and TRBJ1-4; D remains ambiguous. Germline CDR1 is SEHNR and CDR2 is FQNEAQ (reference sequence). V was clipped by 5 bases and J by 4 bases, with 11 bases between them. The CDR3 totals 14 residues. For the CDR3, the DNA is TGTGCCAGCAGCGTCGCGGGCGTTAATGAAAAACTGTTTTTT. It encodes CASSVAGVNEKLFF. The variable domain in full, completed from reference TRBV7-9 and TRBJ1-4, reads DTGVSQNPRHKITKRGQNVTFRCDPISEHNRLYWYRQTLGQGPEFLTYFQNEAQLEKSRLLSDRFSAERPKGSFSTLEIQRTEQGDSAMYLCASSVAGVNEKLFFGSGTQLSVL.

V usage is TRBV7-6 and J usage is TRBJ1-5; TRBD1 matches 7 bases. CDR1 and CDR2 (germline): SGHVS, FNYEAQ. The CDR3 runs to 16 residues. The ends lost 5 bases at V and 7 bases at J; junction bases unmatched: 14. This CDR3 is CASSLDDRVKWQPQHF. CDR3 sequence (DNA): TGTGCCAGCAGCCTCGACGACAGGGTGAAATGGCAGCCCCAGCATTTT.

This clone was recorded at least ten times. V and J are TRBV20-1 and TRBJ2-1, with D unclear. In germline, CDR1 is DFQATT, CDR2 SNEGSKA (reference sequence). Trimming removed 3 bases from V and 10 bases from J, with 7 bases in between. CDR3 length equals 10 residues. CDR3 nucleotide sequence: TGCAGTGCTAGTATCCGCGAGCAGTTCTTC. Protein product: CSASIREQFF.